This paragraph reports one TCR beta chain. This clone was seen at least ten times. The clone's antigen remains unknown. Base qualities are not recorded, but no much larger clone differs from it by a single base. The record originates from a study of shared clonotypes between healthy human individuals (dated by TCRdb to 2020 to 2021). Study-wide context: The cohort comprised a couple of women and a few men aged 18 to 49 years. For each donor, CD4 naive and CD4 memory were each run on three plates, CD8 naive on two plates, and CD8 memory on one plate. Blood TCR repertoires of roughly five healthy adults were deeply sequenced to estimate repertoire size and the extent of clonotype sharing between individuals. To increase sequencing depth and limit assay-specific biases, different laboratories used diverse techniques to prepare libraries and sequence TCR repertoires. Each donor's leukapheresis produced roughly between about 0.9 and 9.5 billion PBMCs. The investigation overall reported the following: Even with the large sequencing depth, rarefaction of the sorted-subset datasets indicated that sequencing was incomplete. The small number of donors limited the genetic and exposure-history diversity represented. Pairwise subsampling led to the expectation that sequencing depth would affect the degree of clonotype sharing among donors. Higher generation probabilities were observed for clonotypes shared by all four sorted-subset donors than for non-shared clonotypes. Naive subsets generally had larger estimated clonotype richness than memory subsets did. Sampling was restricted to blood, and TCR repertoires in tissue are likely to differ from TCR repertoires in blood. About 5% of naive CD4, 3.5% of naive CD8, approximately 2.2% of memory CD4, and roughly 0.4% of memory CD8 clonotypes were shared across four donors.

Healthy HIV-negative adults with no recently reported acute infections or vaccinations were included as donors. All donors were Caucasian adults living in Nashville, Tennessee, USA. CD8 memory samples were composed of magnetically selected CD45RO+ cells combined with CCR7-negative CD45RA+ effector memory (TemRA) cells. Blood was obtained by leukapheresis, after which PBMCs were separated by Ficoll-Histopaque density gradient centrifugation and cryopreserved in liquid nitrogen vapor phase. Analytical flow cytometry was used to check the purity and quantity of every magnetically sorted T cell population. Each sorted fraction had its genomic DNA isolated and then quantified by UV absorbance on a Nanodrop 2000c. Using the deep immunoSEQ assay, multiplex PCR amplified TCR CDR3 regions from genomic DNA. For each cell subset, the extracted genomic DNA was distributed evenly across all wells of several immunoSEQ 96-well plates, and each plate served as one replicate. For sorted subsets, around 0.2 ug of genomic DNA, equivalent to some 30,000 T cell genomes, went into each replicate PCR. Purified libraries were measured with a Qubit 3.0 fluorometer, size-checked on a Bioanalyzer 2100, and measured again with the KAPA Library Quantification kit. A separate single-read 150-cycle Illumina NextSeq 550 flow cell was used to sequence each immunoSEQ 96-well plate. In the authors' own workflow: Because the immunoSEQ output held only junctional sequences and lacked quality scores, the filtering could not match the filtering applied to full-length reads. Sequences were annotated with PyIR, a Python wrapper for IgBLAST v1.9, using IMGT germline references to assign V/J genes and CDR3. Reads were removed for weak V/J assignments (E-value above 1e-6), missing CDR3, stop codons, out-of-frame junctions, or ambiguous translated residues. V3J clonotypes were defined by identical inferred V gene, J gene, and CDR3 amino acid sequence. Percentage overlap between repertoires was calculated by dividing the number of shared unique clonotypes by the size of the smaller repertoire. RTK rarefaction, the Chao1 estimator, and Recon v2.1 estimates of unobserved clonotypes were used to assess repertoire richness. Generation probabilities for all TCRbeta clonotypes obtained by the gDNA method from several donors were computed using OLGA. Here the immuneACCESS table is served through TCRdb, limited to in-frame sequences with V and J called. Missing clones are a known gap in these copies; in checked studies unresolved V genes cover under half, and the rest lacks a known reason. The V and J calls and the clone size are those of that table, but D and trimming were determined from the DNA. The sample profile shows about 110,000 clones; about 70% of them were found once. Roughly 22% of the sample is taken by the ten largest.

From a lookup of the germline V gene (reference sequence), CDR1 and CDR2 are LNHNV and YYDKDF. The junction shows trimming of 0 bases on V and 8 bases on J, plus 13 bases between the germline ends. From cysteine to phenylalanine, the CDR3 is 14 amino acids long. Only the CDR3 portion is preserved as DNA: 42 bases, with reading frame beginning at the first base. What was sequenced was memory CD8+ T cells sorted from blood. Reading the label with the study, this specimen's cell subset or site is: CD45RO+ cells pooled with CCR7-negative TemRA cells. The receptor was derived from a woman between 25 and 40 years old in good health. The rearrangement joined TRBV15 to TRBJ1-2; the D region possibly corresponds to TRBD1 (5 bases align). In nucleotide form, the sequence is TGTGCCACCAGCAGAGACGGCAGGGTGGGCGGCTACACCTTC. It codes for CATSRDGRVGGYTF. The full variable domain, completed from the reference TRBV15 and TRBJ1-2 proteins outside the CDR3, reads DAMVIQNPRYQVTQFGKPVTLSCSQTLNHNVMYWYQQKSSQAPKLLFHYYDKDFNNEADTPDNFQSRRPNTSFCFLDIRSPGLGDTAMYLCATSRDGRVGGYTFGSGTRLTVV.